Listed here is a single T cell receptor (beta chain). Its target is not known. Adult donors, all healthy and HIV-negative, had no recent acute infections or vaccinations. The data belong to a study of shared clonotypes between healthy human individuals. Whole-study results and caveats: Sampling was confined to blood; repertoires within tissues likely differ.

Germline CDR1 reads SGHVS; CDR2 reads FNYEAQ. Trimming removed 1 base at V and 4 bases at J, with 13 bases between. The CDR3 is 16 amino acids. The repertoire was sequenced with immunoSEQ multiplex PCR; TCRdb's copy has only in-frame clones and lacks some. The repertoire consists of around 2.5 million clones, with over 85% occurring once and the leading ten covering 0.36%. Sequenced: naive CD4+ T cells from PBMCs. Subset: CD45RA+ positively selected. This chain uses TRBV7-6 with TRBJ2-2, with D possibly being TRBD1 (6 bases). The source of this sequence is a man in his late teens or twenties in good health. Some clones in this sample may be carry-over from other donors' samples. CDR3 loop: CASSLGGRGPTGELFF. The CDR3 coding sequence is TGTGCCAGCAGCTTAGGGGGCAGGGGACCCACCGGGGAGCTGTTTTTT.